These 3 T cell receptor beta chains were all obtained from the same sample, sequenced in a study of T cell clonality in common variable immunodeficiency. Sequencing was performed with immunoSEQ multiplex PCR; in TCRdb, only in-frame clones are kept and a portion is missing. The specimen has about 52,000 clones, none found just once. The specimen sequenced was peripheral blood mononuclear cells. These receptors were collected from a person between 18 and 75 years old in good health.

In this sample, this clone turned up many times. The CDR3 goes on 3 residues after the read ends, and that part is filled in from the germline J gene. The chain carries TRBV2 and TRBJ1-4; D is possibly TRBD1 (5 bases). Trimming pared 5 bases from V and 0 bases from J, leaving 7 bases between. Germline V CDR1 and CDR2: SNHLY, FYNNEI. CDR3 length equals 14 residues. This chain's CDR3 is CASSRQTTNEKLFF. Incomplete CDR3 DNA: TGTGCCAGCAGTCGACAGACAACTAATGAAAAA.

This clone was counted between two and nine times. Sequencing ends 3 residues short of the CDR3 end; the germline J gene provides the rest. V is TRBV5-1 and J is TRBJ2-7, with 8 nucleotides matching TRBD2. V was clipped by 4 bases and J by 1 base; unmatched bases: 7. CDR1 and CDR2 from the germline V gene are SGHRS and YFSETQ. CDR3 size: 15 residues. The CDR3 loop is CASSRRLARSYEQYF. The CDR3 bases that were read are TGCGCCAGCAGCCGCCGACTAGCGCGATCCTACGAG. Variable domain in full (rest from reference TRBV5-1 and TRBJ2-7): KAGVTQTPRYLIKTRGQQVTLSCSPISGHRSVSWYQQTPGQGLQFLFEYFSETQRNKGNFPGRFSGRQFSNSRSEMNVSTLELGDSALYLCASSRRLARSYEQYFGPGTRLTVT.

This clone appeared a few times. The read stops 3 residues short of the end of the CDR3; the missing end is completed from the germline J gene. The chain combines TRBV10-2 with TRBJ2-1, with 11 positions matching TRBD2. The V segment lost 6 bases and the J segment 4 bases; nucleotides outside the gene matches: 5. The CDR3 is 15 residues long. Per germline, CDR1 WSHSY and CDR2 SAAADI. The CDR3: CASRAGTSGYNEQFF. CDR3 DNA, as far as it was read: TGCGCCAGCAGAGCAGGGACTAGCGGTTACAATGAG.